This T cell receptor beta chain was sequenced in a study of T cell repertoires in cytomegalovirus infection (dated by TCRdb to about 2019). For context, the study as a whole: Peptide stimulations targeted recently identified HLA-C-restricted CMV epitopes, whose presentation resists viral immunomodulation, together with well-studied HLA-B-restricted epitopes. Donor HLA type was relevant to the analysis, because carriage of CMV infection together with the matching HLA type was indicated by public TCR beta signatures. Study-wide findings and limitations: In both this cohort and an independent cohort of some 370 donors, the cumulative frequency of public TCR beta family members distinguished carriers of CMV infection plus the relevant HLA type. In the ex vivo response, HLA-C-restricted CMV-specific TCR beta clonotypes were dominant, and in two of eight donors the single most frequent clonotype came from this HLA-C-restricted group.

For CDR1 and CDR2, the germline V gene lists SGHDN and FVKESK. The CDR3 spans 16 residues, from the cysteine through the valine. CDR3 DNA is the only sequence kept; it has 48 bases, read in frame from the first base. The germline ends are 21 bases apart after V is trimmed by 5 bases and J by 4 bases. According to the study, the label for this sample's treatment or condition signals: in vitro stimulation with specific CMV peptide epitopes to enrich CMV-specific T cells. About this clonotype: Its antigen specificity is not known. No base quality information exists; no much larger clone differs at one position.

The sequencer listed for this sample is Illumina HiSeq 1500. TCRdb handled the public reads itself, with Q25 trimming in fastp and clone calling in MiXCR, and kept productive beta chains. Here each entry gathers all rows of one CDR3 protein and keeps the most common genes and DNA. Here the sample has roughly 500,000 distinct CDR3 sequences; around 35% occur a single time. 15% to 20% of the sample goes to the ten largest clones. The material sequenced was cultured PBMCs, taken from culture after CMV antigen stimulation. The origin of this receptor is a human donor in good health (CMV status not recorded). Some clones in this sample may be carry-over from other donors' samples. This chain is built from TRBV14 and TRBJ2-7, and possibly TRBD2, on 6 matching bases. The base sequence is TGTGCCAGCAGCAAAAGCGGGTCGGGAACATCTTACGAGCAGTACGTC. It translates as CASSKSGSGTSYEQYV.